The 9 T cell receptor beta chains given below trace back to one sample, sequenced in a study of blood T cells in healthy people across ages. Combining a sample-barcoded 5' primer with a J-beta primer mix, a second PCR ran for 7 to 11 cycles. TCRdb reprocessed the 5' RACE reads via MiXCR and lists one record per CDR3 protein. The sample shows around 1,800,000 distinct CDR3 sequences, 35% to 50% of them seen only once. Sequenced material: blood. The receptors were sampled from a human donor in good health.

V is TRBV6-1 and J is TRBJ2-7; either TRBD1 or TRBD2 may fit D (6 bases each). The end of the DNA is better explained by TRBJ2-5, so the J call may be wrong. Germline V gives CDR1 MNHNS, CDR2 SASEGT. CDR3 size: 14 residues. For the CDR3, the DNA is TGTGCCAGCAGTGAAGGGGGGGCAGAAGAGACCCAGTACTTC. Amino acids: CASSEGGAEETQYF.

This clonotype was seen only a few times. The V and J genes are TRBV20-1 and TRBJ1-1; 8 bases match TRBD1. CDR3 length: 10 residues. Germline loops: CDR1 DFQATT, CDR2 SNEGSKA (reference sequence). The CDR3 is CSAYRGIAFF. The DNA of the CDR3 is TGCAGCGCCTACAGGGGGATAGCTTTCTTT.

The V gene is TRBV4-3, the J gene TRBJ1-1; 7 positions agree with TRBD1. Germline V gene sequence: CDR1 LGHNA, CDR2 YSLEER. This CDR3 is built from 16 residues. V trimming: 0 bases; J trimming: 1 base; junction bases outside the gene matches: 5. CDR3 in amino acids: CASSQEIGTENTEAFF. CDR3 coding DNA: TGCGCCAGCAGCCAAGAGATCGGGACAGAGAACACTGAAGCTTTCTTT.

With regard to this clonotype: The final CDR3 position lacks the conserved phenylalanine or tryptophan, pointing to a likely read error. The DNA is left out, because the CDR3 cannot be placed on it with certainty; the CDR3 is given as TCRdb lists it. The chain is built from TRBV9 and TRBJ1-4. The CDR3 comprises 11 residues, both ends counted. Germline CDR1 and CDR2: SGDLS and YYNGEE. The CDR3 sequence: CASSVVDAIAV.

This clonotype has only a few counts. This rearrangement joins TRBV5-1 to TRBJ1-1; D uncertain. The CDR3 runs 16 residues. Trimming left V 3 bases short and J 0 bases short, with 15 bases between. Germline CDR1 is SGHRS and CDR2 is YFSETQ. DNA for the CDR3: TGCGCCAGCAGCTCCGGGGATATGAGTGTGAACACTGAAGCTTTCTTT. Protein sequence: CASSSGDMSVNTEAFF.

J is TRBJ2-6 and V is TRBV6-1; D possibly uses TRBD1 or TRBD2 (6 bases each). This CDR3 contains 18 residues. Germline V gene data show CDR1 as MNHNS and CDR2 as SASEGT. Trimming took off 6 bases at V and 2 bases at J, with 20 bases between the two ends. The CDR3 DNA sequence: TGTGCCAGCAGCAAACCCGGGGGCGGGCTGACTGGGGCCAACGTCCTGACTTTC. Its translation is CASSKPGGGLTGANVLTF.

The chain uses TRBV7-9 and TRBJ1-1; possibly TRBD1 for D (5 bases). The CDR3 length is 14 residues. V shed 6 bases and J shed 3 bases, with 14 bases lying between them. Germline values: CDR1 SEHNR, CDR2 FQNEAQ (reference sequence). CDR3 protein: CASRLVTGYTEAFF. As DNA, the CDR3 is TGTGCCAGCAGACTAGTTACAGGATACACTGAAGCTTTCTTT.

The chain is built from TRBV6-1 and TRBJ1-5; tentative D call: TRBD1 (6 bases). Trimming took 3 bases from V and 10 from J, leaving 13 bases between them. CDR1 is MNHNS, CDR2 SASEGT, per germline. The CDR3 has 13 residues. The CDR3, as DNA: TGTGCCAGCAGTGACAGGGGAAGGTTACCCCAGCATTTT. Translated: CASSDRGRLPQHF.

The V and J genes are TRBV5-6 and TRBJ1-2, with unresolved D. The CDR3 is made up of 13 amino acids. Per the germline V gene, CDR1 is SGHDT and CDR2 is YYEEEE. V was trimmed by 0 bases and J by 5 bases, leaving 8 bases between them. The DNA for the CDR3 is TGTGCCAGCAGCTTGGAACAGCATTATGGCTACACCTTC. It yields the protein CASSLEQHYGYTF.